A selection of T cell receptor beta chains follows, all from one sample in a study of blood T cell repertoires in COVID-19. Clones were read by immunoSEQ multiplex PCR, and TCRdb kept only the in-frame ones, dropping some. The sample holds about 270,000 clones; roughly 89% are singletons and the top ten take around 2%. The sample taken for sequencing was peripheral blood. These receptor sequences come from a man aged 50 to 60 with acute or convalescent COVID-19. Both conserved end residues are part of each CDR3. D genes are given only for firm matches. A row's size may be missing; if present it is once, few, many or a size class.

size	V	D	J	DNA	CDR3
once	TRBV27	TRBD1	TRBJ1-2	TGTGCCAGCAGTCCCCGAGGGACAGTCTATGGCTACACCTTC	CASSPRGTVYGYTF
few	TRBV4-1	TRBD1	TRBJ1-2	TGCGCCAGCAGCCAAGATCCCGACAGGGACTATGGCTACACCTTC	CASSQDPDRDYGYTF
NA	TRBV29-1	NA	TRBJ2-1	TGCAGCGTTGGCCAGGGAGGTGAGCAGTTCTTC	CSVGQGGEQFF
few	TRBV11-1	TRBD2	TRBJ2-4	TGTGCCAGCAGCTTACGGACTAGCGGGGATATGGACATTCAGTACTTC	CASSLRTSGDMDIQYF
NA	TRBV5-1	TRBD1	TRBJ2-7	TGCGCCAGCAGCCGGGGACAGGGGGCTTACGAGCAGTACTTC	CASSRGQGAYEQYF
NA	TRBV30	NA	TRBJ1-5	TGTGCCTGGAGTAGCGGGTTTAGCAATCAGCCCCAGCATTTT	CAWSSGFSNQPQHF
NA	TRBV5-1	NA	TRBJ1-1	TGCGCCAGCACCAGGGGACCAAAGACTGAAGCTTTCTTT	CASTRGPKTEAFF
NA	TRBV12-5	TRBD2	TRBJ2-5	TGTGCTAGTGGTTTGGGACTAGCGGGGGCCCAAGAGACCCAGTACTTC	CASGLGLAGAQETQYF
NA	TRBV7-8	NA	TRBJ2-5	TGTGCCAGCAGCCCGGGGACTGTCCAAGAGACCCAGTACTTC	CASSPGTVQETQYF
NA	TRBV3-1/TRBV3-2	TRBD1	TRBJ2-5	TGTGCCAGCAGCCAAGTCGAGGCAGGGGGAGAGACCCAGTACTTC	CASSQVEAGGETQYF
NA	TRBV19	TRBD1	TRBJ1-2	TGTGCCAGTAGTTCGACAGGGTTGCTCTATGGCTACACCTTC	CASSSTGLLYGYTF
NA	TRBV29-1	NA	TRBJ1-2	TGCAGCGCCGTCGACAGAGCTAACTATGGCTACACCTTC	CSAVDRANYGYTF
NA	TRBV12-2	NA	TRBJ2-1	TGTGCAAGTCGCCCTGCGGGGGGCCCCTACAATGAGCAGTTCTTC	CASRPAGGPYNEQFF
NA	TRBV19	TRBD1	TRBJ1-1	TGTGCCAGTAGGCAACAGGGGGACACTGAAGCTTTCTTT	CASRQQGDTEAFF
NA	TRBV19	TRBD2	TRBJ2-1	TGTGCCAGTAGTACGCGAGCGGGGGGGCTTAATGAGCAGTTCTTC	CASSTRAGGLNEQFF
few	TRBV5-1	NA	TRBJ1-4	TGCGCCAGCACCCCAGGGTCAACTAATGAAAAACTGTTTTTT	CASTPGSTNEKLFF
NA	TRBV4-2	NA	TRBJ2-3	TGTGCCAGCAGCCCCCCTAGCACAGATACGCAGTATTTT	CASSPPSTDTQYF